This T cell receptor (beta chain) was captured by sequencing in a study of blood T cell repertoires in COVID-19. Germline V gene lookup returns CDR1 SGHDN and CDR2 FVKESK. Trimming left V 0 bases short and J 4 bases short, with 4 bases between. The CDR3 runs to 13 residues. Authors' analysis steps: Scientists estimated how many nucleated cells there were by amplifying reference gene primers. The data were produced by immunoSEQ multiplex PCR, yet TCRdb's version contains in-frame clones alone and is incomplete. V, J and clone size reflect that table, while D and trimming were determined from the DNA. The table lists fewer than 200,000 clones, approximately 82% of them singletons.

The V gene is TRBV14, the J gene TRBJ1-5; no definite D call. The clonotype comes from a woman in her 50s in a cohort exposed to, infected with or recovered from COVID-19 (not recorded which). Input material: PBMCs or T cells enriched from blood (not recorded which). The CDR3 sequence: CASSQDSNQPQHF. For the CDR3, the DNA is TGTGCCAGCAGCCAAGACAGTAATCAGCCCCAGCATTTT.